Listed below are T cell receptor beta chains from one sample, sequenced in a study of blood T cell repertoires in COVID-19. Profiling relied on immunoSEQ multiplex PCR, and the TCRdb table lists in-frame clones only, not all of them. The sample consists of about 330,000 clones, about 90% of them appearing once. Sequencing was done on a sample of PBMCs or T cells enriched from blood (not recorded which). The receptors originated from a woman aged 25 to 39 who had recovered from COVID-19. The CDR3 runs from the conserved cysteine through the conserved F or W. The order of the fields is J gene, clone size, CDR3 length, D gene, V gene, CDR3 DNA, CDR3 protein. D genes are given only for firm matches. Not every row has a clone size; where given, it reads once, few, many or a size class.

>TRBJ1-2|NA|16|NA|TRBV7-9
TGTGCCAGCACCTCCACGATCAAGCGAGGGCAGAATGGCTACACCTTC
CASTSTIKRGQNGYTF
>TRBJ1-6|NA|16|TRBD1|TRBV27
TGTGCCAGCAGAAAGACAGGGACCTCCTATAATTCACCCCTCCACTTT
CASRKTGTSYNSPLHF
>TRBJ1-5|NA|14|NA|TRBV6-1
TGTGCCAGCAGTGAGTCGGGGGGTGGGCAGCCCCAGCATTTT
CASSESGGGQPQHF
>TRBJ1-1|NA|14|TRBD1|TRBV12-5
TGTGCTAGTGGTTTGAGGGGGCAGGGTACTGAAGCTTTCTTT
CASGLRGQGTEAFF
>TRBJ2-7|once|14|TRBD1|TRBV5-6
TGTGCCAGCCAGGTGACAGGGCGGCTCTACGAGCAGTACTTC
CASQVTGRLYEQYF
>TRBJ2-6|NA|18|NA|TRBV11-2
TGTGCCAGCAGCTTAGTTCGGGGAAGGGCCCCTGGGGCCAACGTCCTGACTTTC
CASSLVRGRAPGANVLTF
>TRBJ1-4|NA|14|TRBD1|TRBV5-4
TGTGCCAGCACCACAGGGGGCGCGGGTGAAAAACTGTTTTTT
CASTTGGAGEKLFF
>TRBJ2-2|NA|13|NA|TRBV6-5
TGTGCCAGCAGCGCAGGGAACACCGGGGAGCTGTTTTTT
CASSAGNTGELFF
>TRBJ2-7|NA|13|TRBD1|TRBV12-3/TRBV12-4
TGTGCCAGCAGTCGGGACAGATCCTACGAGCAGTACTTC
CASSRDRSYEQYF
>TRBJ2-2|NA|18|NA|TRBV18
TGTGCCAGCTCACCAGTGGTTACAACAGAGACCAACACCGGGGAGCTGTTTTTT
CASSPVVTTETNTGELFF
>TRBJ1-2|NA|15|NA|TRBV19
TGTGCCAGTAGTATCTCTCAGGGTGCAGACTATGGCTACACCTTC
CASSISQGADYGYTF
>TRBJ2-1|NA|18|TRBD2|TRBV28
TGTGCCATCCACTCAGCGGGGGGGCGGGTTGTGGTATACAATGAGCAGTTCTTC
CAIHSAGGRVVVYNEQFF
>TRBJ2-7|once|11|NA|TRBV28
TGTGCCAGCACCAACGGTGGCGAGCAGTACTTC
CASTNGGEQYF
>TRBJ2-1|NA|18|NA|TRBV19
TGTGCCAGTAGTATAGATCATGATTGGGCAGGGTCCTACAATGAGCAGTTCTTC
CASSIDHDWAGSYNEQFF
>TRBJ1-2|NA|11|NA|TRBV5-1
TGCGCCAGCAAAACAGGGAATGGCTACACCTTC
CASKTGNGYTF
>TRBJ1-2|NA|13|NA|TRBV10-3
TGTGCCATCAGTGACAGGGTTTCCTATGGCTACACCTTC
CAISDRVSYGYTF
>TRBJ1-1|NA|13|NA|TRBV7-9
TGTGCCAGCAGCTTCGACCAGGGACTTGAAGCTTTCTTT
CASSFDQGLEAFF
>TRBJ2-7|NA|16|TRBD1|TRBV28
TGTGCCAGCAGTTCCACTGGGACAGCAAAAACCTACGAGCAGTACTTC
CASSSTGTAKTYEQYF
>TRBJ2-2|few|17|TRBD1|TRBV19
TGTGCCAGTAGGGTGTGGTTCCGGACAGGGGACACCGGGGAGCTGTTTTTT
CASRVWFRTGDTGELFF
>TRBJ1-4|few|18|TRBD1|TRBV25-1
TGTGCCAGCAGTGAATACCGAAGAGGGGGACAGGGTGAAGAAAAACTGTTTTTT
CASSEYRRGGQGEEKLFF
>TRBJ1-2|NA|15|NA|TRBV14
TGTGCCAGCAGCCCCTGGGACGGAGGGTACTATGGCTACACCTTC
CASSPWDGGYYGYTF
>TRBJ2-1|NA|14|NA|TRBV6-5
TGTGCCAGCAAAGGGATACGTATCCAGGGTGAGCAGTTCTTC
CASKGIRIQGEQFF
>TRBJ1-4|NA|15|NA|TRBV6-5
TGTGCCAGCAGTTACTCTCCGGGGTACGGAGAAAAACTGTTTTTT
CASSYSPGYGEKLFF
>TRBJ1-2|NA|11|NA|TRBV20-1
TGCAGTGCCCTAGAAGACTATGGCTACACCTTC
CSALEDYGYTF
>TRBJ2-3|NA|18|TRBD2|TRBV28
TGTGCCAGCAGTTCGCCGATTAGCGGGGGGGATATTCCAGATACGCAGTATTTT
CASSSPISGGDIPDTQYF
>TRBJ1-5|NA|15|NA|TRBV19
TGTGCCAGTAGTAGGCCCGGGGGGGGCAATCAGCCCCAGCATTTT
CASSRPGGGNQPQHF